The next 13 T cell receptor beta chains were all read from a single sample in a study of identical twins (dated by TCRdb to 2016 to 2017). Libraries were prepared through 5' RACE. These reads were obtained on an Illumina HiSeq 2000. In TCRdb, the public reads were trimmed at Q25 with fastp and aligned with MiXCR, with productive beta chains retained. Entries that share a CDR3 protein sequence are merged under the most common genes and DNA. For this sample the table gives 500,000 to 550,000 distinct CDR3 sequences, of which 20% to 25% were detected only once. Approximately 0.49% of the sample is held by the ten biggest clonotypes. These data were also filed under a second study, of yellow fever vaccine responses in identical twins.

Sequenced input: CD4+ T cells sorted from blood. Receptors were obtained from a woman aged 18-29 years in good health.

The chain combines TRBV29-1 with TRBJ2-3; the D is unclear. The CDR3 spans 15 residues. CDR1 and CDR2 from the germline V gene are SQVTM and ANQGSEA. Trimming left V 2 bases short and J 0 bases short, with 12 bases between. The CDR3 sequence: CSVELFRSSTDTQYF. The DNA for the CDR3 is TGCAGCGTTGAATTATTTCGGTCTAGCACAGATACGCAGTATTTT.

Ten or more counts support this clonotype. The chain links TRBV5-1 to TRBJ1-2; the D is unclear. In germline, CDR1 is SGHRS, CDR2 YFSETQ. This CDR3 is built from 13 residues. V dropped 0 bases and J dropped 0 bases, with 3 bases sitting between them. The chain's CDR3 is CASSLEANYGYTF. CDR3 in DNA: TGCGCCAGCAGCTTGGAAGCTAACTATGGCTACACCTTC.

This clonotype was seen more than once but under ten times. The CDR3 protein is CAHTGSEGGNIQYF. CDR3 bases: TGTGCCCACACCGGCTCGGAGGGGGGCAACATTCAGTACTTC. The chain employs TRBV24-1 and TRBJ2-4; D possibly matches TRBD1 or TRBD2 (6 bases each). V lost 12 bases and J 7 bases, leaving 21 bases between the germline ends. This CDR3 contains 14 residues. Germline CDR1 KGHDR, CDR2 SFDVKD.

The chain couples TRBV7-2 to TRBJ2-7; D gene unclear. In germline, CDR1 is SGHTA, CDR2 FQGNSA. The CDR3 length is 15 residues. Trimming stripped 4 bases from V and 2 bases from J, with 15 bases between. CDR3 sequence: CASSSRRTATYEQYF. As DNA, the CDR3 is TGTGCCAGCAGCTCCAGACGGACGGCGACCTACGAGCAGTACTTC.

This clonotype has more than one count but fewer than ten. The chain has TRBV5-1 and TRBJ2-2; D tentatively reads TRBD1 or TRBD2 (6 bases each). CDR3 size: 15 residues. The germline V and J ends were trimmed by 2 bases and 7 bases, with 15 bases remaining between them. Germline CDR1 reads SGHRS; CDR2 reads YFSETQ. The CDR3 DNA follows: TGCGCCAGCAGCTTCGGGGGCATAGGCTTCGGGGAGCTGTTTTTT. The encoded protein is CASSFGGIGFGELFF.

In this sample, this clonotype turned up a few times. V usage is TRBV6-5 and J usage is TRBJ1-1, with 9 positions matching TRBD1. CDR3 length equals 16 residues. With V trimmed by 2 bases and J by 1 base, 5 bases remained unmatched. Germline assignment: CDR1 MNHEY and CDR2 SVGAGI. The CDR3 region is CASSYPTTGGNTEAFF. As DNA, the CDR3 is TGTGCCAGCAGTTACCCCACGACAGGGGGGAACACTGAAGCTTTCTTT.

The chain employs TRBV2 and TRBJ1-4; D perhaps matches TRBD1 (6 bases). Germline V gene data show CDR1 as SNHLY and CDR2 as FYNNEI. This CDR3 has 14 residues. V was clipped by 6 bases and J by 8 bases, with 16 bases between them. CDR3: CASRRGSFGEKLFF. The CDR3 region has the DNA TGTGCCAGCAGGAGGGGGTCGTTTGGAGAAAAACTGTTTTTT.

V usage is TRBV5-1 and J usage is TRBJ2-2, with D unclear. Trimming stripped 1 base from V and 4 bases from J, with 5 bases between. Germline CDR1 reads SGHRS; CDR2 reads YFSETQ. The CDR3 is made up of 13 amino acids. CDR3 residues: CASSLYATGELFF. For the CDR3, the DNA is TGCGCCAGCAGCTTGTACGCCACCGGGGAGCTGTTTTTT.

This chain links TRBV6-1 with TRBJ2-7; TRBD1 agrees at 7 bases. CDR3 length: 13 amino acids. Trimming at V came to 10 bases and at J to 6 bases, leaving 12 bases not matched to a gene. The germline CDR1 and CDR2 sequences are MNHNS and SASEGT. The CDR3 DNA follows: TGTGCCACCTCGAGGTCCCCAGGGGGCGAGCAGTACGTC. Protein: CATSRSPGGEQYV.

This clonotype was observed a handful of times. The V call is TRBV7-2, the J call TRBJ2-1; 15 bases line up with TRBD2. CDR1 and CDR2 (germline): SGHTA, FQGNSA. The V segment lost 4 bases and the J segment 3 bases; nucleotides outside the gene matches: 4. The CDR3 has 17 amino acids. In DNA, the CDR3 is TGTGCCAGCAGCTCGGGACTAGCGGGAGGTGGCTACAATGAGCAGTTCTTC. Its translation: CASSSGLAGGGYNEQFF.

This clonotype is a singleton in its sample. The genes are TRBV7-9 and TRBJ1-1, with D possibly being TRBD1 (5 bases). V was clipped by 2 bases and J by 11 bases, with 24 bases between them. Germline V gene lookup returns CDR1 SEHNR and CDR2 FQNEAQ (reference sequence). The length of the CDR3 is 16 residues. In DNA form, the CDR3 reads TGTGCCAGCAGCTTAAGGTCTAAGGTCACAGGATCAACGGCTTTCTTT. This sequence encodes CASSLRSKVTGSTAFF.

This clonotype was found a few times. The chain has TRBV7-8 and TRBJ2-2; 7 bases are a match to TRBD2. CDR1 and CDR2 from the germline V gene are SGHVS and FQNEAQ. The V gene end was trimmed by 1 base and the J gene end by 6 bases; junction bases not matched to a gene: 5. This CDR3 has 15 amino acids. CDR3 DNA sequence: TGTGCCAGCAGCTTAGGGGGGGGTTGGGCCGGGGAGCTGTTTTTT. Encoded protein: CASSLGGGWAGELFF. Based on the CDR3 plus reference TRBV7-8 and TRBJ2-2, the full variable domain is GAGVSQSPRYKVAKRGQDVALRCDPISGHVSLFWYQQALGQGPEFLTYFQNEAQLDKSGLPSDRFFAERPEGSVSTLKIQRTQQEDSAVYLCASSLGGGWAGELFFGEGSRLTVL.

The chain employs TRBV5-1 and TRBJ2-5; 9 bases match TRBD2. This CDR3 region has 15 residues. The trim removed 0 bases at V and 5 bases at J, leaving 5 bases unmatched. Germline V lookup: CDR1 SGHRS, CDR2 YFSETQ. The DNA for the CDR3 is TGCGCCAGCAGCTTGGGATCTAGCGGGGCGGAGACCCAGTACTTC. Its protein is CASSLGSSGAETQYF. The whole variable domain, remainder taken from reference TRBV5-1 and TRBJ2-5, is KAGVTQTPRYLIKTRGQQVTLSCSPISGHRSVSWYQQTPGQGLQFLFEYFSETQRNKGNFPGRFSGRQFSNSRSEMNVSTLELGDSALYLCASSLGSSGAETQYFGPGTRLLVL.